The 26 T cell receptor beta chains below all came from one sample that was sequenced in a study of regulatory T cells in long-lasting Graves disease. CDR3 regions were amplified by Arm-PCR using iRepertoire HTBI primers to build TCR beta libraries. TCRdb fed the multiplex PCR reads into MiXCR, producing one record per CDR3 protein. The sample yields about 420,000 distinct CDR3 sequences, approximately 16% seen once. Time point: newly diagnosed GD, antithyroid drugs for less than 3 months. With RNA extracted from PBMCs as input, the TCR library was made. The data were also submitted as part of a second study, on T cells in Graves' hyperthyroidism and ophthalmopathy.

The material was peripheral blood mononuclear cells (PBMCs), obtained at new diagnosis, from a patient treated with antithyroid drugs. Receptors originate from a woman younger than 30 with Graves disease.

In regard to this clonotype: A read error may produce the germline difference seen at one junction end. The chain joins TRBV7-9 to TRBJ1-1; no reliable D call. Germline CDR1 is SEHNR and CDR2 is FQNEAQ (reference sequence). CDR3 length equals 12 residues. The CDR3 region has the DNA TGTGCCAGCAGCTTAGACAGCTTTGAAACTTTCTTT. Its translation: CASSLDSFETFF.

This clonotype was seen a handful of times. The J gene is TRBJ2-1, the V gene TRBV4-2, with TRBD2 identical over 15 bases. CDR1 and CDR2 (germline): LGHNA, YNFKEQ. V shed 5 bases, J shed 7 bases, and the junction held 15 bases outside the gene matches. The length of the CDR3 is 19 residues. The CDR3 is CASSLGLAGGRGTQNEQFF. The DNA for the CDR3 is TGTGCCAGCAGCTTGGGACTAGCGGGAGGAAGAGGTACACAGAATGAGCAGTTCTTC.

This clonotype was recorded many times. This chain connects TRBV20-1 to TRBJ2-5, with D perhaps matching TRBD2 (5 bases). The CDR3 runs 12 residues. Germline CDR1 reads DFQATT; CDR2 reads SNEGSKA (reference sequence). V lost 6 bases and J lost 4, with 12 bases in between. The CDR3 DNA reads TGCAGTGCCCCGGGATGGGCAGAGACCCAGTACTTC. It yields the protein CSAPGWAETQYF.

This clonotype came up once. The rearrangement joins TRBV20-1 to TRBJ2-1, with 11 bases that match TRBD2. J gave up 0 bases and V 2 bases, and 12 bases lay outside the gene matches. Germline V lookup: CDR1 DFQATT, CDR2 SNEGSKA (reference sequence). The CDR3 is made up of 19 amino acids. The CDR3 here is CSARSRLAGGPLSYNEQFF. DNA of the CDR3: TGCAGTGCTAGATCGCGGCTAGCGGGAGGACCCCTCTCCTACAATGAGCAGTTCTTC.

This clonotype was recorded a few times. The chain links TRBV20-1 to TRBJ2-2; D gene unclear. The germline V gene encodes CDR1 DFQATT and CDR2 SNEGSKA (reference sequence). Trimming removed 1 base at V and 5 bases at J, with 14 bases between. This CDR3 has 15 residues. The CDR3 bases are TGCAGTGCTAGAGCTCAGGACCGCAATACCGGGGAGCTGTTTTTT. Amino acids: CSARAQDRNTGELFF.

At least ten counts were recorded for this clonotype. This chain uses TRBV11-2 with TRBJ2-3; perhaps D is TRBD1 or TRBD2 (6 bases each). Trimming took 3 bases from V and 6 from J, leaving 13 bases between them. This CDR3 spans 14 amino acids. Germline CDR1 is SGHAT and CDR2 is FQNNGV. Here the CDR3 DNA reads TGTGCCAGCAGCTTTTCCAAAGGGGGGGATACGCAGTATTTT. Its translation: CASSFSKGGDTQYF.

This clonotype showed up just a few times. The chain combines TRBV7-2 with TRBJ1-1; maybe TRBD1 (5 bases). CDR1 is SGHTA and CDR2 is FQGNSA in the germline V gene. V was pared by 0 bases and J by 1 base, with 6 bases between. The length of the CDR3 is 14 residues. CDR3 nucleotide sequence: TGTGCCAGCAGCTTAGCGACAGAGAACACTGAAGCTTTCTTT. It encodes CASSLATENTEAFF.

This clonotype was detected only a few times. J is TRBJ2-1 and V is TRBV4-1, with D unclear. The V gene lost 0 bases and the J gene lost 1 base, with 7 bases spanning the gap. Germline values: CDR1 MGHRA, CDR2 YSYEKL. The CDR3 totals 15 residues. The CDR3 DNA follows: TGCGCCAGCAGCCAAGAGGGCAGGTCCTACAATGAGCAGTTCTTC. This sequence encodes CASSQEGRSYNEQFF.

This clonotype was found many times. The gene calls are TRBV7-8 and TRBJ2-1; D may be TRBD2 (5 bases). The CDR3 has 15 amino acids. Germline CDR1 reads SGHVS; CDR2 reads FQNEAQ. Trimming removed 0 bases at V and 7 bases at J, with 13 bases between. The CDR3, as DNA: TGTGCCAGCAGCTTAGCGGAGGCGGGTAGGAATGAGCAGTTCTTC. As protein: CASSLAEAGRNEQFF.

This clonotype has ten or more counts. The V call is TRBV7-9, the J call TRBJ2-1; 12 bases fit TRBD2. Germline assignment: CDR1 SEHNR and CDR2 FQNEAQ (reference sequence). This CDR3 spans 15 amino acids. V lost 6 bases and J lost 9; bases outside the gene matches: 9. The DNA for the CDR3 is TGTGCCAGCAGTTTTCCGGGACTAGCGGGCAGTGAGCAGTTCTTC. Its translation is CASSFPGLAGSEQFF. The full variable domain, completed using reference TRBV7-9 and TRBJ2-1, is DTGVSQNPRHKITKRGQNVTFRCDPISEHNRLYWYRQTLGQGPEFLTYFQNEAQLEKSRLLSDRFSAERPKGSFSTLEIQRTEQGDSAMYLCASSFPGLAGSEQFFGPGTRLTVL.

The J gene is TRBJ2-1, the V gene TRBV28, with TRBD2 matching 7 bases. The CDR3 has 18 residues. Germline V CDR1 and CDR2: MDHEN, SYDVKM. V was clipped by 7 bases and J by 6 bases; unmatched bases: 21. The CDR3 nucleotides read TGTGCCAGCACACGCATAAACCGGCGGGAGTTTATTGGCAATGAGCAGTTCTTC. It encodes CASTRINRREFIGNEQFF.

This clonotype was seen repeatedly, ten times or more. The CDR3 is CAISEPIGREVIYNEQFF. The CDR3 nucleotides read TGTGCCATCAGTGAGCCCATCGGGCGGGAGGTCATTTACAATGAGCAGTTCTTC. V and J are TRBV10-3 and TRBJ2-1; 8 positions agree with TRBD2. This CDR3 has 18 residues. Germline V gives CDR1 ENHRY, CDR2 SYGVKD. With 2 bases clipped from V and 4 bases from J, the junction kept 13 bases outside the gene matches.

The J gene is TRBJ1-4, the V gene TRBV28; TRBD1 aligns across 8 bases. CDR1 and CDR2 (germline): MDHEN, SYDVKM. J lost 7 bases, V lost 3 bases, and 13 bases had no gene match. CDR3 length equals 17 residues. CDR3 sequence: CASSLPLRGTGREKLFF. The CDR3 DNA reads TGTGCCAGCAGTTTGCCCCTGCGCGGGACAGGCCGTGAAAAACTGTTTTTT.

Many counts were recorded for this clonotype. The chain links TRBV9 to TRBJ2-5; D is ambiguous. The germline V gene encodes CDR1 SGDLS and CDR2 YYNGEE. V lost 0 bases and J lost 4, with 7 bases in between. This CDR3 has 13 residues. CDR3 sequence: CASSVGASETQYF. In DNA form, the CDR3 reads TGTGCCAGCAGCGTAGGAGCTTCAGAGACCCAGTACTTC. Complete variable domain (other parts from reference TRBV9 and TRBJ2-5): DSGVTQTPKHLITATGQRVTLRCSPRSGDLSVYWYQQSLDQGLQFLIQYYNGEERAKGNILERFSAQQFPDLHSELNLSSLELGDSALYFCASSVGASETQYFGPGTRLLVL.

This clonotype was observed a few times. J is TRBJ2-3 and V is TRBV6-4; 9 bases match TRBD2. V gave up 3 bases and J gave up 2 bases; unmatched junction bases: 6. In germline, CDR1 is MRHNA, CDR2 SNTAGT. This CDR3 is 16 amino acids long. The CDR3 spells CASSEEAGGYTDTQYF. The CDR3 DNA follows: TGTGCCAGCAGTGAGGAAGCGGGAGGATACACAGATACGCAGTATTTT.

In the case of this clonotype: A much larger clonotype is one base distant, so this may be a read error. This CDR3 reads CAIRGQDSGNTTYF. CDR3 sequence (DNA): TGTGCCATCCGAGGACAGGACTCTGGAAACACCACATATTTT. The chain combines TRBV10-3 with TRBJ1-3, with 7 bases lining up with TRBD1. The CDR3 is 14 amino acids. Germline V gene lookup returns CDR1 ENHRY and CDR2 SYGVKD.

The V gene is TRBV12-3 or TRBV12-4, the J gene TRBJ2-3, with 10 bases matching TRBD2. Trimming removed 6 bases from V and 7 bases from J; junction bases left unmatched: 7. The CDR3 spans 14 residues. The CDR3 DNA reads TGTGCCAGCAGCACCGGGACTAGCGCATATACGCAGTATTTT. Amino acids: CASSTGTSAYTQYF.

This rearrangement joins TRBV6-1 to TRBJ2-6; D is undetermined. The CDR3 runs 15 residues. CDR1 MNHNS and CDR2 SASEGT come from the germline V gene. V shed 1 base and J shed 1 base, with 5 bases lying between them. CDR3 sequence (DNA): TGTGCCAGCAGTGAAGTAGAGTCTGGGGCCAACGTCCTGACTTTC. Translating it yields CASSEVESGANVLTF.

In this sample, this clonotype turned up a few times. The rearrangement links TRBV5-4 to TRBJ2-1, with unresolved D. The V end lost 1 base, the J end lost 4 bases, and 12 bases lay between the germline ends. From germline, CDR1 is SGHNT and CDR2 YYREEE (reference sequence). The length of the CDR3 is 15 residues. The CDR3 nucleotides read TGTGCCAGCAGCTTGCGGACCCGTCCTTACAATGAGCAGTTCTTC. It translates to CASSLRTRPYNEQFF.

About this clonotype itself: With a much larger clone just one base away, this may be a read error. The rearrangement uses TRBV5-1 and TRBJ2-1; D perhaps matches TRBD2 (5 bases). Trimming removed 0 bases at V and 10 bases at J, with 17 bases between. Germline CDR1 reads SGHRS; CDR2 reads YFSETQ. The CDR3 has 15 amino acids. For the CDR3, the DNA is TGCGCCAGCAGCTTGGCAGTTAGCGCCATGGACGAGCAGTTCTTC. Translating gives CASSLAVSAMDEQFF.

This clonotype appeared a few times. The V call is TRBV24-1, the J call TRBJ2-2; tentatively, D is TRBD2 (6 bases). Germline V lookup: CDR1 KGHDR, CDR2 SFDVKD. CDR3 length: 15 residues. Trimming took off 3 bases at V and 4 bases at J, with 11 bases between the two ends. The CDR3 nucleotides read TGTGCCACCAGTGATCCCCGACTAGGCACCGGGGAGCTGTTTTTT. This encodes CATSDPRLGTGELFF.

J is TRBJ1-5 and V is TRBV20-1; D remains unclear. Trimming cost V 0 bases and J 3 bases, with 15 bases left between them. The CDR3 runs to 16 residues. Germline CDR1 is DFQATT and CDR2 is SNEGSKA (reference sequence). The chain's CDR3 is CSARDHSKSANQPQHF. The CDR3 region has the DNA TGCAGTGCTAGAGATCACAGTAAGAGTGCCAATCAGCCCCAGCATTTT.

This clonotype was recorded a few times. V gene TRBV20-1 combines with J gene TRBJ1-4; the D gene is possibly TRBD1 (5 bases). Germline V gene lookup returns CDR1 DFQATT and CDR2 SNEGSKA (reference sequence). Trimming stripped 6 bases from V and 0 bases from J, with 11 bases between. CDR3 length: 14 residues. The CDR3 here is CSAPRGPTNEKLFF. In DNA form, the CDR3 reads TGCAGTGCGCCGAGGGGTCCAACTAATGAAAAACTGTTTTTT.

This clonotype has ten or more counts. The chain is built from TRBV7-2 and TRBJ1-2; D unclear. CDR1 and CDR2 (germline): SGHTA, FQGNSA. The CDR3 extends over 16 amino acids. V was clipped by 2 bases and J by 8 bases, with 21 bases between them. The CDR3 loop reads CASSLNTARSTGGYTF. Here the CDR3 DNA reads TGTGCCAGCAGCTTAAACACAGCCCGGTCCACGGGGGGCTACACCTTC.

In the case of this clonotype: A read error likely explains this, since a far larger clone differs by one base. In DNA, the CDR3 is TGTGCCAGCAGTAGTAGCGGGAGGGCAAACAATGAGCAGTACTTC. It is translated as CASSSSGRANNEQYF. The genes are TRBV28 and TRBJ2-7; TRBD2 matches at 11 bases. V lost 5 bases to trimming and J lost 7 bases; unmatched junction nucleotides: 10. The germline V gene encodes CDR1 MDHEN and CDR2 SYDVKM. CDR3 size: 15 residues.

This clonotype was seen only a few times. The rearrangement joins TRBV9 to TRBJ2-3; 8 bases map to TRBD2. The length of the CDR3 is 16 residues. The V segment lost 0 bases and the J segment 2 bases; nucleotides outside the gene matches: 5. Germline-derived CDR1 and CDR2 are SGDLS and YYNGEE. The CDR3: CASSVGFSGNTDTQYF. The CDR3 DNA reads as TGTGCCAGCAGCGTAGGTTTTAGCGGGAACACAGATACGCAGTATTTT. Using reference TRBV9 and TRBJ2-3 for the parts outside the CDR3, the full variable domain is DSGVTQTPKHLITATGQRVTLRCSPRSGDLSVYWYQQSLDQGLQFLIQYYNGEERAKGNILERFSAQQFPDLHSELNLSSLELGDSALYFCASSVGFSGNTDTQYFGPGTRLTVL.